This is a list of T cell receptor beta chains from one sample in a study of CD8 T cells in Susac syndrome. Each CDR3 protein is one row after TCRdb ran MiXCR on the immunoSEQ multiplex PCR reads. Of about 200,000 distinct CDR3 sequences in the sample, 85% to 95% were seen once. Material for sequencing was CD4+ T cells from PBMCs. These TCRs come from a human donor in good health. Each CDR3 is given with its conserved first and last residue. The D gene is left open where the match is weak. The listing skips clone size in some rows; elsewhere it reads once, few, many or a size class.

CDR3nt: TGCAGCGCCGACGGGCCAGCCTACAATGAGCAGTTCTTC
CDR3aa: CSADGPAYNEQFF
v_gene: TRBV29-1
abundance: .
j_gene: TRBJ2-1
d_gene: .

CDR3nt: TGCAGTGCTAGGGTCCTAAATTCCTACAATGAGCAGTTCTTC
CDR3aa: CSARVLNSYNEQFF
v_gene: TRBV20-1
abundance: .
j_gene: TRBJ2-1
d_gene: .

CDR3nt: TGTGCCAGCAGTTTAGATCGGAGGAGGGTCTACGAGCAGTACTTC
CDR3aa: CASSLDRRRVYEQYF
v_gene: TRBV12-3/TRBV12-4
abundance: .
j_gene: TRBJ2-7
d_gene: .

CDR3nt: TGTGCCAGCAGTTACGCCGGGACAGAGACCCAGTACTTC
CDR3aa: CASSYAGTETQYF
v_gene: TRBV6-5
abundance: .
j_gene: TRBJ2-5
d_gene: .

CDR3nt: TGTGCCAGCAGCCTGGGACTAGCAGCCGATAGGCAGTTCTTC
CDR3aa: CASSLGLAADRQFF
v_gene: TRBV5-6
abundance: .
j_gene: TRBJ2-1
d_gene: TRBD2

CDR3nt: TGCAGCGCAGGACGGACGGAGAACACTGAAGCTTTCTTT
CDR3aa: CSAGRTENTEAFF
v_gene: TRBV29-1
abundance: .
j_gene: TRBJ1-1
d_gene: .

CDR3nt: TGTGCCAGCGACAAGGGGGAGAATTCACCCCTCCACTTT
CDR3aa: CASDKGENSPLHF
v_gene: TRBV2
abundance: .
j_gene: TRBJ1-6
d_gene: .

CDR3nt: TGTGCCAGCGGTACTCCTCCGGGACCGGAAAAACTGTTTTTT
CDR3aa: CASGTPPGPEKLFF
v_gene: TRBV9
abundance: .
j_gene: TRBJ1-4
d_gene: .

CDR3nt: TGTGCCAGCAGTTCTTTCGATTCCGGGAACAATGAGCAGTTCTTC
CDR3aa: CASSSFDSGNNEQFF
v_gene: TRBV27
abundance: .
j_gene: TRBJ2-1
d_gene: .

CDR3nt: TGCAGTGCTGTACAGGGGGCCAACCCTCACTATGGCTACACCTTC
CDR3aa: CSAVQGANPHYGYTF
v_gene: TRBV20-1
abundance: .
j_gene: TRBJ1-2
d_gene: TRBD1

CDR3nt: TGTGCCAGCAGTTTAAAAAACATTCAGTACTTC
CDR3aa: CASSLKNIQYF
v_gene: TRBV12-3/TRBV12-4
abundance: .
j_gene: TRBJ2-4
d_gene: .

CDR3nt: TGTGCCAGCAGCCCCTCCGGAGGGGAGGAGCAGTACTTC
CDR3aa: CASSPSGGEEQYF
v_gene: TRBV3-1
abundance: .
j_gene: TRBJ2-7
d_gene: .

CDR3nt: TGCGCCAGCAGCTTGTCTAGCGGGGGGAGCTACAATGAGCAGTTCTTC
CDR3aa: CASSLSSGGSYNEQFF
v_gene: TRBV5-1
abundance: .
j_gene: TRBJ2-1
d_gene: TRBD2

CDR3nt: TGCAGTCTGACTAGCGGGAGAGATTGGGCGCAGTATTTT
CDR3aa: CSLTSGRDWAQYF
v_gene: TRBV29-1
abundance: .
j_gene: TRBJ2-3
d_gene: TRBD2

CDR3nt: TGCACCGCGGGACAGCAGAACACCGGGGAGCTGTTTTTT
CDR3aa: CTAGQQNTGELFF
v_gene: TRBV29-1
abundance: .
j_gene: TRBJ2-2
d_gene: .

CDR3nt: TGCAGCGTTGCCACTAGCGGGAGCACAGATACGCAGTATTTT
CDR3aa: CSVATSGSTDTQYF
v_gene: TRBV29-1
abundance: few
j_gene: TRBJ2-3
d_gene: TRBD2

CDR3nt: TGTGCCAGCAGCCATACGTCCCAGGGGCAGTATTTT
CDR3aa: CASSHTSQGQYF
v_gene: TRBV14
abundance: .
j_gene: TRBJ2-3
d_gene: .

CDR3nt: TGTGCCACCAGCGAGACAGGGGTCTTATGGCCCCAGCATTTT
CDR3aa: CATSETGVLWPQHF
v_gene: TRBV24-1
abundance: .
j_gene: TRBJ1-5
d_gene: TRBD1

CDR3nt: TGCAGTGCTAGACTTCCGGGCTTAGAGACCCAGTACTTC
CDR3aa: CSARLPGLETQYF
v_gene: TRBV20-1
abundance: .
j_gene: TRBJ2-5
d_gene: .

CDR3nt: TGCAGCGTTCGCTCAGAGATAGATACTTACGAGCAGTACTTC
CDR3aa: CSVRSEIDTYEQYF
v_gene: TRBV29-1
abundance: .
j_gene: TRBJ2-7
d_gene: .

CDR3nt: TGTGCCAGCACACAACAGGGCGCTAATTCACCCCTCCACTTT
CDR3aa: CASTQQGANSPLHF
v_gene: TRBV6-6
abundance: .
j_gene: TRBJ1-6
d_gene: .

CDR3nt: TGCGCCAGCTCACGGCTACAAGACAATGAGCAGTTCTTC
CDR3aa: CASSRLQDNEQFF
v_gene: TRBV18
abundance: .
j_gene: TRBJ2-1
d_gene: .

CDR3nt: TGTGCCAGCAGTTCTACAGTTGACAATGAGCAGTTCTTC
CDR3aa: CASSSTVDNEQFF
v_gene: TRBV12-3/TRBV12-4
abundance: .
j_gene: TRBJ2-1
d_gene: .

CDR3nt: TGTGCCAGCAGTTCTATGAGTAATGAAAAACTGTTTTTT
CDR3aa: CASSSMSNEKLFF
v_gene: TRBV27
abundance: .
j_gene: TRBJ1-4
d_gene: .

CDR3nt: TGTGCCAGCAGCTTAGTCATAGGAGGGGGCTCCTACGAGCAGTACTTC
CDR3aa: CASSLVIGGGSYEQYF
v_gene: TRBV7-8
abundance: .
j_gene: TRBJ2-7
d_gene: .

CDR3nt: TGTGCCAGCAGTTTATTTGAAGAGACCCAGTACTTC
CDR3aa: CASSLFEETQYF
v_gene: TRBV12-3/TRBV12-4
abundance: .
j_gene: TRBJ2-5
d_gene: .

CDR3nt: TGTGCCAGCAGCGACTTAGATACGCAGTATTTT
CDR3aa: CASSDLDTQYF
v_gene: TRBV3-1
abundance: .
j_gene: TRBJ2-3
d_gene: .

CDR3nt: TGTGCCAGCAGCCAAGAACAGGGGTCGGAGACCCAGTACTTC
CDR3aa: CASSQEQGSETQYF
v_gene: TRBV3-1
abundance: .
j_gene: TRBJ2-5
d_gene: TRBD1

CDR3nt: TGCAGCGTTGATGGACAGACTTCGACCGGGGAGCTGTTTTTT
CDR3aa: CSVDGQTSTGELFF
v_gene: TRBV29-1
abundance: .
j_gene: TRBJ2-2
d_gene: .

CDR3nt: TGTGCCAGCAGCGTTTTGACAGGTACTGAAGCTTTCTTT
CDR3aa: CASSVLTGTEAFF
v_gene: TRBV9
abundance: .
j_gene: TRBJ1-1
d_gene: .

CDR3nt: TGTGCCAGCAGCTTAGACTCAGGGGCGATTCCTTATGGCTACACCTTC
CDR3aa: CASSLDSGAIPYGYTF
v_gene: TRBV11-2
abundance: .
j_gene: TRBJ1-2
d_gene: .

CDR3nt: TGTGCCAGCCGGGCGACGGGGACCCAGTACTTC
CDR3aa: CASRATGTQYF
v_gene: TRBV12-3/TRBV12-4
abundance: .
j_gene: TRBJ2-5
d_gene: .

CDR3nt: TGCAGTGCCGACGGGCCACTAGCGATGGTTTATACGCAGTATTTT
CDR3aa: CSADGPLAMVYTQYF
v_gene: TRBV20-1
abundance: .
j_gene: TRBJ2-3
d_gene: TRBD2

CDR3nt: TGTGCCAGTGGACTGGGGAATGAAAAACTGTTTTTT
CDR3aa: CASGLGNEKLFF
v_gene: TRBV25-1
abundance: .
j_gene: TRBJ1-4
d_gene: .

CDR3nt: TGCAGCGTTGAAGCCAGGACAGGTAGTGGCTACACCTTC
CDR3aa: CSVEARTGSGYTF
v_gene: TRBV29-1
abundance: .
j_gene: TRBJ1-2
d_gene: TRBD1

CDR3nt: TGTGCCAGCAGCTTAGCCAGGGGGCAGCCCCAGCATTTT
CDR3aa: CASSLARGQPQHF
v_gene: TRBV7-9
abundance: .
j_gene: TRBJ1-5
d_gene: TRBD1

CDR3nt: TGTGCCAGCAGCCAAGGGAGGCAGGGAGAGACCCAGTACTTC
CDR3aa: CASSQGRQGETQYF
v_gene: TRBV4-2
abundance: once
j_gene: TRBJ2-5
d_gene: .

CDR3nt: TGTGCCAGCAGTGAACTAGGACAGGGATACACCGGGGAGCTGTTTTTT
CDR3aa: CASSELGQGYTGELFF
v_gene: TRBV6-1
abundance: once
j_gene: TRBJ2-2
d_gene: TRBD1

CDR3nt: TGCAGCGTTGGAAGGGTCACCGGGGAGCTGTTTTTT
CDR3aa: CSVGRVTGELFF
v_gene: TRBV29-1
abundance: .
j_gene: TRBJ2-2
d_gene: .

CDR3nt: TGCAGCGTTGTTGGAACAGGGGATGTGCAGTTCTTC
CDR3aa: CSVVGTGDVQFF
v_gene: TRBV29-1
abundance: .
j_gene: TRBJ2-1
d_gene: TRBD1

CDR3nt: TGTGCCAGCAGCGTAGTCATTGGGGATACGCAGTATTTT
CDR3aa: CASSVVIGDTQYF
v_gene: TRBV9
abundance: .
j_gene: TRBJ2-3
d_gene: .

CDR3nt: TGTGCCAGCAGCCCGACCAGGGAGGTCACTGAAGCTTTCTTT
CDR3aa: CASSPTREVTEAFF
v_gene: TRBV7-9
abundance: .
j_gene: TRBJ1-1
d_gene: .